One sample yielded the 3 T cell receptor beta chains listed below, sequenced in a study of shared clonotypes between healthy human individuals. The repertoire was sequenced with immunoSEQ multiplex PCR; TCRdb's copy has only in-frame clones and lacks some. Here the sample spans 2 million to 2.5 million clones, approximately 96% being singletons. The sequenced sample consisted of naive CD4+ T cells sorted from blood. Subset defined: CD45RA+ positively selected. The source is a man between 18 and 35 years old in good health.

This chain connects TRBV20-1 to TRBJ2-7, with 7 bases matching TRBD1. V lost 5 bases, J lost 6 bases, and 4 bases stayed unmatched. Germline-derived CDR1 and CDR2 are DFQATT and SNEGSKA (reference sequence). The CDR3 totals 11 residues. CDR3 region: CSAWDSCEQYF. CDR3 in DNA: TGCAGTGCTTGGGACAGCTGCGAGCAGTACTTC.

In its sample, this clone was seen once. The chain employs TRBV10-3 and TRBJ1-1; tentatively, D is TRBD1 (5 bases). Trimming removed 3 bases from V and 6 bases from J, with 11 bases in between. CDR3 length: 13 residues. The germline gives CDR1 ENHRY, CDR2 SYGVKD. CDR3 DNA: TGTGCCATCAGTGACAGGGAGGGCCCTGAAGCTTTCTTT. Translated, it gives CAISDREGPEAFF.

The rearrangement joins TRBV5-1 to TRBJ2-7; TRBD1 matches 8 bases. Losses at the gene ends were 4 bases for V and 3 bases for J; bases not matched to a gene: 12. This CDR3 comprises 16 residues. The germline V gene encodes CDR1 SGHRS and CDR2 YFSETQ. The CDR3 loop is CASSPNLIGQGYEQYF. DNA of the CDR3: TGCGCCAGCAGCCCCAATCTTATCGGACAGGGCTACGAGCAGTACTTC.